These 29 T cell receptor beta chains came from one sample sequenced in a study of shared clonotypes between healthy human individuals. Sequenced by immunoSEQ multiplex PCR; TCRdb stores in-frame clones only, minus some. The sample shows about 2.3 million clones, 85% to 95% of them seen only once. The specimen sequenced was naive CD4+ T cells from PBMCs. The sample's subset: CD45RA+ positively selected. The receptor set was obtained from a man in his late teens or twenties in good health. Some clones in this sample may be carry-over from other donors' samples.

In nucleotides, the CDR3 is TGTGCCAGCAGCCTCAGACAGGGGGCCAATGAGCAGTTCTTC. This codes for CASSLRQGANEQFF. The chain links TRBV7-9 to TRBJ2-1, with 10 positions matching TRBD1. This CDR3 contains 14 residues. The trim removed 5 bases at V and 6 bases at J, leaving 4 bases unmatched. The germline gives CDR1 SEHNR, CDR2 FQNEAQ (reference sequence).

Here the CDR3 reads CASSFRGGDNEQFF. CDR3 nucleotide sequence: TGTGCCAGCAGCTTCCGAGGGGGGGACAATGAGCAGTTCTTC. J is TRBJ2-1 and V is TRBV7-2; the D gene is possibly TRBD2 (7 bases). V lost 3 bases and J 5 bases, leaving 11 bases between the germline ends. The V gene's germline CDR1 is SGHTA and CDR2 FQGNSA. This CDR3 has 14 residues.

This rearrangement joins TRBV5-5 to TRBJ1-1; TRBD1 matches at 11 bases. With 4 bases clipped from V and 3 bases from J, the junction kept 8 bases outside the gene matches. This CDR3 spans 16 amino acids. Germline V gives CDR1 SGHKS, CDR2 YYEKEE (reference sequence). CDR3 region: CASSPGQGAQDTEAFF. Written as DNA, the CDR3 is TGTGCCAGCAGCCCCGGACAGGGGGCGCAGGACACTGAAGCTTTCTTT.

A single count supports this clone. The chain combines TRBV5-5 with TRBJ1-1; possible D gene TRBD1, 5 bases. This CDR3 has 14 amino acids. Germline values: CDR1 SGHKS, CDR2 YYEKEE (reference sequence). V lost 6 bases to trimming and J lost 1 base, with 13 bases between them. The chain's CDR3 is CASTLLTANTEAFF. CDR3 nucleotide sequence: TGTGCCAGCACCCTATTGACAGCGAACACTGAAGCTTTCTTT. Looking up the rest from reference TRBV5-5 and TRBJ1-1 gives the full variable domain: DAGVTQSPTHLIKTRGQQVTLRCSPISGHKSVSWYQQVLGQGPQFIFQYYEKEERGRGNFPDRFSARQFPNYSSELNVNALLLGDSALYLCASTLLTANTEAFFGQGTRLTVV.

V usage is TRBV11-2 and J usage is TRBJ2-5, with 9 bases aligning to TRBD2. Matching the DNA end better, TRBJ2-7 makes the J call doubtful. The germline CDR1 and CDR2 sequences are SGHAT and FQNNGV. The CDR3 has 16 amino acids. CDR3 amino acids: CASSLESGGRAYEQYF. Here the CDR3 DNA reads TGTGCCAGCAGCTTAGAATCCGGCGGGAGGGCCTACGAGCAGTACTTC.

About this clone itself: Other nucleotide sequences in the sample specify the same CDR3. The chain couples TRBV5-1 to TRBJ2-6; D uncertain. The V and J ends lost 2 bases and 2 bases respectively, with 5 bases between them. This CDR3 is 14 amino acids long. Germline V lookup: CDR1 SGHRS, CDR2 YFSETQ. CDR3 sequence: CASSLAPGANVLTF. The CDR3 DNA is TGCGCCAGCAGCTTAGCCCCTGGGGCCAACGTCCTGACTTTC.

This rearrangement joins TRBV19 to TRBJ1-2; perhaps TRBD1 as D (5 bases). This CDR3 has 14 amino acids. CDR1 is LNHDA, CDR2 SQIVND, per germline (reference sequence). V gave up 7 bases and J gave up 4 bases, with 16 bases separating them. The CDR3 nucleotides are TGTGCCAGTACTTCGCCGCAGGGCCCCTATGGCTACACCTTC. Translating gives CASTSPQGPYGYTF.

The CDR3 protein is CAWRRTGTYLIGEKLFF. The CDR3 region has the DNA TGTGCCTGGAGAAGGACAGGCACTTATTTGATAGGGGAAAAACTGTTTTTT. The chain recombines TRBV30 with TRBJ1-4; 7 bases agree with TRBD1. The CDR3 totals 17 residues. Trimming took 3 bases from V and 8 from J; bases not matched to a gene: 18. Germline CDR1 reads GTSNPN; CDR2 reads SVGIG (reference sequence).

V gene TRBV10-1 combines with J gene TRBJ2-2; 9 bases fit TRBD2. The trim removed 0 bases at V and 4 bases at J, leaving 3 bases unmatched. The germline gives CDR1 WNHNN, CDR2 SYGVQD (reference sequence). The CDR3 runs to 16 residues. CDR3 DNA: TGCGCCAGCAGTGAGTCGCGGGGGGGCGGCACCGGGGAGCTGTTTTTT. It specifies CASSESRGGGTGELFF.

The chain links TRBV2 to TRBJ2-5; unclear D gene. The length of the CDR3 is 12 residues. V lost 8 bases and J 1 base, leaving 8 bases between the germline ends. The V gene's germline CDR1 is SNHLY and CDR2 FYNNEI. CDR3 region: CASALLQETQYF. CDR3 coding DNA: TGTGCCAGCGCTCTACTCCAAGAGACCCAGTACTTC.

The J gene is TRBJ2-3, the V gene TRBV5-1; tentatively, D is TRBD1 (5 bases). The germline V and J ends were trimmed by 6 bases and 2 bases, with 16 bases remaining between them. Germline V gives CDR1 SGHRS, CDR2 YFSETQ. This CDR3 contains 15 residues. CDR3: CASTIFQGSTDTQYF. The CDR3 bases are TGCGCCAGCACAATTTTTCAGGGCTCCACAGATACGCAGTATTTT.

The V gene is TRBV18, the J gene TRBJ2-7, with D perhaps matching TRBD2 (6 bases). With 2 bases removed from V and 3 bases from J, the gap between germline ends came to 14 bases. This CDR3 has 15 amino acids. Per germline, CDR1 KGHSH and CDR2 LQKENI. The CDR3 DNA reads TGTGCCAGCTCACCATGGAGGGAACGATACTACGAGCAGTACTTC. Its protein is CASSPWRERYYEQYF.

The gene calls are TRBV18 and TRBJ2-5, with 14 bases fitting TRBD2. This CDR3 comprises 17 residues. From germline, CDR1 is KGHSH and CDR2 LQKENI. V dropped 3 bases and J dropped 2; count of bases not matched to a gene: 5. In DNA, the CDR3 is TGTGCCAGCTCACCGTCGACTAGCGGGAGGGATCAAGAGACCCAGTACTTC. This codes for CASSPSTSGRDQETQYF.

The genes are TRBV28 and TRBJ2-7; possible D gene TRBD2, 6 bases. Germline CDR1 and CDR2: MDHEN and SYDVKM. The ends were cut back, 4 bases at V and 2 bases at J, with 15 bases in the middle. CDR3 length: 15 residues. The CDR3 coding sequence is TGTGCCAGCAGTTCCCCCCTCGGCGGGACCTACGAGCAGTACTTC. Protein: CASSSPLGGTYEQYF. The full variable domain, in which reference TRBV28 and TRBJ2-7 provide the parts outside the CDR3, is DVKVTQSSRYLVKRTGEKVFLECVQDMDHENMFWYRQDPGLGLRLIYFSYDVKMKEKGDIPEGYSVSREKKERFSLILESASTNQTSMYLCASSSPLGGTYEQYFGPGTRLTVT.

The genes are TRBV25-1 and TRBJ2-2; 8 nucleotides line up with TRBD1. The CDR3 runs 16 residues. Unmatched junction bases numbered 8, after V lost 3 bases and J lost 5 bases. Germline-derived CDR1 and CDR2 are MGHDK and SYGVNS. This CDR3 reads CASSDPRTGSTGELFF. In DNA form, the CDR3 reads TGTGCCAGCAGTGATCCCAGGACAGGGTCGACCGGGGAGCTGTTTTTT.

About this clone itself: Other DNA variants within this sample encode the same CDR3. The V call is TRBV6-6, the J call TRBJ1-5; the D is unclear. CDR1 is MNHNY, CDR2 SVGAGI, per germline (reference sequence). CDR3 length: 11 amino acids. The germline V and J ends were trimmed by 8 bases and 4 bases, with 6 bases remaining between them. DNA of the CDR3: TGTGCCAGCGGACCGAATCAGCCCCAGCATTTT. This sequence encodes CASGPNQPQHF.

The chain carries TRBV5-4 and TRBJ1-1; D is unresolved. V gave up 4 bases and J gave up 1 base, with 8 bases separating them. CDR1 is SGHNT, CDR2 YYREEE, per germline (reference sequence). This CDR3 is built from 13 residues. CDR3 residues: CASSQSQNTEAFF. CDR3 in DNA: TGTGCCAGCAGCCAGTCACAGAACACTGAAGCTTTCTTT.

V gene TRBV19 combines with J gene TRBJ2-5; D may be TRBD1 (6 bases). This CDR3 spans 13 amino acids. V lost 5 bases and J lost 4, with 11 bases in between. Looked up from germline, CDR1 is LNHDA and CDR2 is SQIVND (reference sequence). This CDR3 is CASSVDSGETQYF. CDR3 coding DNA: TGTGCCAGTAGTGTGGACAGTGGAGAGACCCAGTACTTC. The variable domain in full, with the rest retrieved from reference TRBV19 and TRBJ2-5, is DGGITQSPKYLFRKEGQNVTLSCEQNLNHDAMYWYRQDPGQGLRLIYYSQIVNDFQKGDIAEGYSVSREKKESFPLTVTSAQKNPTAFYLCASSVDSGETQYFGPGTRLLVL.

This chain uses TRBV19 with TRBJ2-7; 7 bases are a match to TRBD2. This CDR3 is built from 16 residues. The germline gives CDR1 LNHDA, CDR2 SQIVND (reference sequence). Trimming at V came to 8 bases and at J to 2 bases, leaving 15 bases not matched to a gene. The CDR3 is CASRGTSASGPYEQYF. CDR3 nucleotides: TGTGCCAGTCGGGGCACCTCGGCTAGCGGACCCTACGAGCAGTACTTC.

The chain links TRBV7-3 to TRBJ2-7; TRBD2 agrees at 10 bases. The CDR3 has 15 residues. Trimming cost V 5 bases and J 2 bases; bases outside gene matches: 6. Germline V gene data show CDR1 as SGHTA and CDR2 as FQGTGA. The CDR3 DNA sequence: TGTGCCAGCAGCCCCGGACTAGCGGTAACCTACGAGCAGTACTTC. This gives the protein CASSPGLAVTYEQYF.

This rearrangement joins TRBV11-2 to TRBJ1-1; D uncertain. This CDR3 is built from 14 residues. The germline V gene encodes CDR1 SGHAT and CDR2 FQNNGV. Trimming left V 5 bases short and J 0 bases short, with 10 bases between. CDR3 sequence reads: CASSVGQLNTEAFF. The CDR3 DNA sequence: TGTGCCAGCAGCGTGGGTCAATTGAACACTGAAGCTTTCTTT.

The chain joins TRBV4-2 to TRBJ2-1; D remains unclear. The germline V and J ends were trimmed by 2 bases and 5 bases, with 10 bases remaining between them. The CDR3 contains 14 residues. CDR1 and CDR2 from the germline V gene are LGHNA and YNFKEQ. For the CDR3, the DNA is TGTGCCAGCAGCCAACAGATACCTAACAATGAGCAGTTCTTC. Translating gives CASSQQIPNNEQFF.

The rearrangement joins TRBV21-1 to TRBJ2-7; TRBD1 reflects the table's D call only, with no check against the DNA. TRBV21-1 is a pseudogene segment. This CDR3 region has 14 residues. The CDR3 reads CASSSPRDKYEQYF. The CDR3, as DNA: TGTGCCAGCAGCTCCCCCCGGGACAAATACGAGCAGTACTTC.

The chain employs TRBV10-3 and TRBJ1-3; 7 bases line up with TRBD1. J was trimmed by 4 bases and V by 3 bases; bases with no gene match: 3. CDR1 and CDR2 from the germline V gene are ENHRY and SYGVKD. The CDR3 runs 14 residues. The CDR3 here is CAISDDREGNTIYF. As DNA, the CDR3 is TGTGCCATCAGTGATGACAGGGAGGGAAACACCATATATTTT.

The rearrangement links TRBV19 to TRBJ1-5, with D unclear. This CDR3 has 15 residues. The V end lost 1 base, the J end lost 2 bases, and 9 bases lay between the germline ends. Per germline, CDR1 LNHDA and CDR2 SQIVND (reference sequence). This CDR3 is CASSIVGEGNQPQHF. The CDR3 nucleotides are TGTGCCAGTAGTATAGTTGGGGAGGGCAATCAGCCCCAGCATTTT.

V is TRBV7-9 and J is TRBJ2-5, with 8 bases fitting TRBD1. The CDR3 runs 17 residues. The V gene end was trimmed by 3 bases and the J gene end by 2 bases; junction bases not matched to a gene: 11. The germline CDR1 and CDR2 sequences are SEHNR and FQNEAQ (reference sequence). In DNA, the CDR3 is TGTGCCAGCAGCTTCACTCTCGGGGACAGGATTCAAGAGACCCAGTACTTC. Translated, it gives CASSFTLGDRIQETQYF.

This sequence joins TRBV7-2 and TRBJ2-5; possible D gene TRBD2, 5 bases. CDR3 size: 14 residues. Germline CDR1 reads SGHTA; CDR2 reads FQGNSA. The V gene lost 5 bases and the J gene lost 5 bases, with 15 bases spanning the gap. The CDR3 nucleotides read TGTGCCAGCAGCCCTAGCCTAGGACGGGAGACCCAGTACTTC. Its translation is CASSPSLGRETQYF.

V is TRBV28 and J is TRBJ1-5, with 10 bases fitting TRBD1. The CDR3 spans 14 residues. In germline, CDR1 is MDHEN, CDR2 SYDVKM. V gave up 5 bases and J gave up 6 bases; unmatched junction bases: 4. CDR3 nucleotides: TGTGCCAGCAGTGTTGGGACAGGGGCTCAGCCCCAGCATTTT. Encoded protein: CASSVGTGAQPQHF.

This chain connects TRBV5-4 to TRBJ2-6; 7 bases fit TRBD1. The V and J ends lost 0 bases and 2 bases, in that order; junction bases with no gene match: 5. In germline, CDR1 is SGHNT, CDR2 YYREEE (reference sequence). This CDR3 spans 17 amino acids. CDR3 sequence: CASSLAGQRPGANVLTF. CDR3 DNA: TGTGCCAGCAGCTTGGCGGGACAGCGCCCTGGGGCCAACGTCCTGACTTTC.